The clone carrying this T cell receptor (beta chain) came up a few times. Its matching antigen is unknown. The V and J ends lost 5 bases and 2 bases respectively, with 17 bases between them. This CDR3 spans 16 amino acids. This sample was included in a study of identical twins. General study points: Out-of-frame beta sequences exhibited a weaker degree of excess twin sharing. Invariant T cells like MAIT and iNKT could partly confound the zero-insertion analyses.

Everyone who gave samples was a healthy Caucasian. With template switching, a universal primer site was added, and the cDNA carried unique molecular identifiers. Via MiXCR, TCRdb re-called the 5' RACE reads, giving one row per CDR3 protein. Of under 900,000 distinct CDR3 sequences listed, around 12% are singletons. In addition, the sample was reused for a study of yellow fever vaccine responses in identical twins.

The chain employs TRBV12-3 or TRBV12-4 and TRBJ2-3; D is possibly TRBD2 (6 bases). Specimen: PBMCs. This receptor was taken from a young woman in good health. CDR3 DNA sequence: TGTGCCAGCAGTGCCCGGGGGAGCGGCCCCACAGATACGCAGTATTTT. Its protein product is CASSARGSGPTDTQYF.